A single sample gave rise to the 16 T cell receptor beta chains below, sequenced in a study of blood T cell repertoires in COVID-19. Only in-frame clones appear in the TCRdb table, and some are missing; sequencing was by immunoSEQ multiplex PCR. The sample holds 150,000 to 200,000 clones; roughly three quarters are singletons and the top ten take about a sixth. What was sequenced was PBMCs or T cells enriched from blood (not recorded which). The receptors come from a woman between 50 and 59 years old with acute COVID-19.

The chain is built from TRBV10-1 and TRBJ2-7, with no clear D. The CDR3 is 13 residues long. The germline CDR1 and CDR2 sequences are WNHNN and SYGVQD (reference sequence). Deletions cut 4 bases from V and 3 bases from J, with 10 bases between. The CDR3 DNA reads as TGCGCCAGCAGTGGCGGCTGGCTCTACGAGCAGTACGTC. Translated: CASSGGWLYEQYV.

This clone was observed a single time. The chain carries TRBV9 and TRBJ2-3, with a weak D call TRBD2 (5 bases). The germline V gene encodes CDR1 SGDLS and CDR2 YYNGEE. The CDR3 has 15 residues. V lost 0 bases and J 2 bases, leaving 10 bases between the germline ends. The CDR3 DNA sequence: TGTGCCAGCAGCGTAGTTGGACTCATCACAGATACGCAGTATTTT. As protein: CASSVVGLITDTQYF.

The chain joins TRBV11-2 to TRBJ1-1; D gene ambiguous. Looked up from germline, CDR1 is SGHAT and CDR2 is FQNNGV. Between the trimmed V and J ends, which lost 4 bases and 3 bases, there was a span of 9 bases. The CDR3 extends over 13 amino acids. The CDR3, as DNA: TGTGCCAGCAGCTCCAACACATACACTGAAGCTTTCTTT. This translates into CASSSNTYTEAFF. The full variable domain, completed using reference TRBV11-2 and TRBJ1-1, is EAGVAQSPRYKIIEKRQSVAFWCNPISGHATLYWYQQILGQGPKLLIQFQNNGVVDDSQLPKDRFSAERLKGVDSTLKIQPAKLEDSAVYLCASSSNTYTEAFFGQGTRLTVV.

The V call is TRBV19, the J call TRBJ1-6, with D possibly matching TRBD1 (5 bases). In germline, CDR1 is LNHDA, CDR2 SQIVND (reference sequence). Trimming took off 9 bases at V and 6 bases at J, with 15 bases between the two ends. CDR3 length: 14 residues. The CDR3: CASSYRQLNSPLHF. The DNA of the CDR3 is TGTGCCAGCAGCTACAGGCAGCTTAATTCACCCCTCCACTTT.

This clone was seen a single time. The chain has TRBV5-6 and TRBJ2-7; D is unclear. Germline V gene data show CDR1 as SGHDT and CDR2 as YYEEEE. Trimming stripped 4 bases from V and 2 bases from J, with 10 bases between. CDR3 length: 13 residues. The CDR3 DNA is TGTGCCAGCAGCGGAGCTAGAACCTACGAGCAGTACGTC. It specifies CASSGARTYEQYV.

The V call is TRBV6-1, the J call TRBJ2-7, with 9 bases identical to TRBD1. This CDR3 contains 16 residues. With 4 bases clipped from V and 2 bases from J, the junction kept 9 bases outside the gene matches. Per the germline V gene, CDR1 is MNHNS and CDR2 is SASEGT. CDR3 DNA sequence: TGTGCCAGCAGTGGGTCCTTGGGACAGGGCCCCTACGAGCAGTACGTC. This codes for CASSGSLGQGPYEQYV.

The chain links TRBV28 to TRBJ2-6; D uncertain. CDR1 is MDHEN and CDR2 is SYDVKM in the germline V gene. This CDR3 has 16 residues. The ends were cut back, 3 bases at V and 0 bases at J, with 9 bases in the middle. The CDR3 DNA sequence: TGTGCCAGCAGTTTGAGCTATCCCTCTGGGGCCAACGTCCTGACTTTC. Its protein product is CASSLSYPSGANVLTF.

The CDR3 sequence: CASRRASSSGNTIYF. In nucleotides, the CDR3 is TGTGCCAGCAGGAGGGCCTCCAGCTCTGGAAACACCATATATTTT. The chain links TRBV6-5 to TRBJ1-3, with D unclear. Per the germline V gene, CDR1 is MNHEY and CDR2 is SVGAGI. With 6 bases removed from V and 0 bases from J, the gap between germline ends came to 12 bases. The CDR3 runs 15 residues.

V usage is TRBV21-1 and J usage is TRBJ2-7; the DNA was not used to check the table's D call, TRBD2. TRBV21-1 is reported as a pseudogene. The CDR3 is 15 residues long. In DNA form, the CDR3 reads TGTGCCAGCAGCGCCCCTCCGGGAGTTGCCTACGAGCAGTACGTC. It translates to CASSAPPGVAYEQYV.

The table lists this clone with a count of one. V gene TRBV19 combines with J gene TRBJ2-5, with D maybe TRBD1 (6 bases). The CDR3 covers 14 residues. The V gene's germline CDR1 is LNHDA and CDR2 SQIVND (reference sequence). Trimming cost V 1 base and J 2 bases, with 8 bases left between them. CDR3 amino acids: CASSIARGQETQYF. The CDR3 DNA reads TGTGCCAGTAGTATAGCAAGGGGGCAAGAGACCCAGTACTTC.

In nucleotides, the CDR3 is TGTGCCAGCAGACTGAACGGGGAGCTGTTTTTT. Translating gives CASRLNGELFF. The chain is built from TRBV5-7 and TRBJ2-2; D is undetermined. TRBV5-7 is noted as an ORF with a role that remains uncertain. This CDR3 is built from 11 residues. V was trimmed by 5 bases and J by 7 bases, leaving 6 bases between them.

This clone has a single count. A read error may produce the germline difference seen at one junction end. The rearrangement joins TRBV7-7 to TRBJ1-3; possibly TRBD1 for D (6 bases). The CDR3 covers 17 residues. Per germline, CDR1 SSHAT and CDR2 FNYEAQ (reference sequence). The CDR3 region is CASSPKARGAPGNTIYF. The CDR3 DNA reads TGTGCTAGCAGCCCGAAGGCCCGGGGGGCGCCAGGAAACACCATATATTTT.

This sequence joins TRBV28 and TRBJ2-7, with TRBD2 as a possible D gene (5 bases). The CDR3 loop spans 13 amino acids. Germline V gene sequence: CDR1 MDHEN, CDR2 SYDVKM. Trimming took 6 bases from V and 4 from J, leaving 13 bases between them. CDR3 nucleotides: TGTGCCAGCAGCCCCAGACTAAGATACGAGCAGTACGTC. Its protein is CASSPRLRYEQYV.

This clone showed up just a few times. The CDR3, as DNA: TGTGCCAGCAGCTTAATGGCAGGGGCCCGCTATGGCTACACCTTC. Residues: CASSLMAGARYGYTF. The J gene is TRBJ1-2, the V gene TRBV7-3, with D possibly TRBD1 on 6 matching bases. The V end lost 1 base, the J end lost 4 bases, and 13 bases lay between the germline ends. Germline V gene sequence: CDR1 SGHTA, CDR2 FQGTGA. The CDR3 runs to 15 residues.

CDR3 nucleotides: TGTGCCAGCAGCGACCGGGACAGGGGTCCCCCTAACTATGGCTACACCTTC. Translating gives CASSDRDRGPPNYGYTF. V and J are TRBV5-8 and TRBJ1-2; 10 nucleotides align to TRBD1. J was trimmed by 0 bases and V by 4 bases; bases with no gene match: 9. CDR1 SGHTS and CDR2 YDEGEE come from the germline V gene. CDR3 length equals 17 residues.

This chain joins TRBV28 and TRBJ1-3; D perhaps matches TRBD1 (5 bases). V was pared by 5 bases and J by 0 bases, with 5 bases between. The germline V gene encodes CDR1 MDHEN and CDR2 SYDVKM. The CDR3 is made up of 13 amino acids. This chain's CDR3 is CASSDSSGNTIYF. The CDR3 DNA is TGTGCCAGCAGTGACAGCTCTGGAAACACCATATATTTT.